This passage covers 22 T cell receptor beta chains from one sample sequenced in a study of human T cells and chemical hapten exposure. Each CDR3 protein is one row after TCRdb ran MiXCR on the RACE reads. The sample contains around 76,000 distinct CDR3 sequences, roughly 12% of which appear only once. The time point was: patch test 1, 2 weeks after DPC sensitization. Indicated treatment: therapeutic diphenylcyclopropenone sensitization with weekly scalp DPC. The sequences come from whole blood, collected in connection with sensitization to the hapten diphenylcyclopropenone (DPC). Receptors originate from a woman between 55 and 75 years old with alopecia areata. Some clones in this sample may be carry-over from other donors' samples.

This clonotype was seen more than once but under ten times. The J gene is TRBJ1-2, the V gene TRBV20-1; D ambiguous. This CDR3 contains 14 residues. Germline assignment: CDR1 DFQATT and CDR2 SNEGSKA (reference sequence). Trimming left V 1 base short and J 0 bases short, with 9 bases between. CDR3 DNA: TGCAGTGCTAGAGGGTTTACAGCTAACTATGGCTACACCTTC. Its protein product is CSARGFTANYGYTF.

This clonotype was seen ten or more times. The chain links TRBV11-2 to TRBJ2-1; TRBD1 matches at 10 bases. V shed 4 bases and J 7 bases; nucleotides not matched to a gene: 16. The CDR3 is 18 residues long. The germline CDR1 and CDR2 sequences are SGHAT and FQNNGV. The CDR3 nucleotides are TGTGCCAGCAGCTCGTTAACCTCCGGGACAGGGGATGGGAATGAGCAGTTCTTC. This translates into CASSSLTSGTGDGNEQFF.

Many counts were recorded for this clonotype. The V gene is TRBV14, the J gene TRBJ1-2, with D perhaps matching TRBD1 (5 bases). V lost 4 bases and J 6 bases, leaving 12 bases between the germline ends. In germline, CDR1 is SGHDN, CDR2 FVKESK. The CDR3 length is 13 residues. The CDR3 reads CASSLSRVNGYTF. CDR3 in DNA: TGTGCCAGCAGCCTGAGCAGGGTTAATGGCTACACCTTC.

The gene calls are TRBV9 and TRBJ2-1; 7 bases are shared with TRBD1. Trimming removed 3 bases from V and 4 bases from J; junction bases left unmatched: 4. The germline V gene has CDR1 SGDLS and CDR2 YYNGEE. The CDR3 consists of 14 residues. CDR3 sequence reads: CASSADREYNEQFF. In nucleotides, the CDR3 is TGTGCCAGCAGCGCTGACAGGGAATACAATGAGCAGTTCTTC.

This clonotype has a count of ten or more. The chain employs TRBV5-1 and TRBJ1-1; 10 positions agree with TRBD1. From germline, CDR1 is SGHRS and CDR2 YFSETQ. This CDR3 is built from 18 residues. V gave up 4 bases and J gave up 4 bases; unmatched junction bases: 16. In DNA form, the CDR3 reads TGCGCCAGCAGCAGGGGGAGCGGGACAGGGGACAAGAGCACTGAAGCTTTCTTT. Translating it yields CASSRGSGTGDKSTEAFF. The full variable domain, with the rest looked up from reference TRBV5-1 and TRBJ1-1, is KAGVTQTPRYLIKTRGQQVTLSCSPISGHRSVSWYQQTPGQGLQFLFEYFSETQRNKGNFPGRFSGRQFSNSRSEMNVSTLELGDSALYLCASSRGSGTGDKSTEAFFGQGTRLTVV.

The V and J genes are TRBV20-1 and TRBJ2-3; 8 bases are a match to TRBD1. The CDR3 sequence is 14 residues long. The junction had 4 bases not matched to a gene; V was cut back by 3 bases and J by 2 bases. Germline V gene lookup returns CDR1 DFQATT and CDR2 SNEGSKA (reference sequence). The CDR3 loop reads CSARRQGLTDTQYF. The CDR3 bases are TGCAGTGCTAGGAGACAGGGGCTCACAGATACGCAGTATTTT.

Here the CDR3 reads CASTAGNIQYF. CDR3 sequence (DNA): TGTGCCAGCACCGCGGGCAACATTCAGTACTTC. The chain couples TRBV6-5 to TRBJ2-4; possible D gene TRBD2, 5 bases. This CDR3 region has 11 residues. Germline CDR1 MNHEY, CDR2 SVGAGI. V lost 7 bases to trimming and J lost 7 bases, with 8 bases between them.

This clonotype was picked up many times. V and J are TRBV27 and TRBJ2-3; 10 bases are shared with TRBD2. The V gene's germline CDR1 is MNHEY and CDR2 SMNVEV (reference sequence). The length of the CDR3 is 15 residues. With V trimmed by 6 bases and J by 3 bases, 6 bases remained unmatched. The CDR3 loop is CASSPLAGATDTQYF. The CDR3 region has the DNA TGTGCCAGCAGCCCCCTAGCGGGGGCGACAGATACGCAGTATTTT.

V and J are TRBV25-1 and TRBJ1-2; 9 nucleotides line up with TRBD1. There are 19 residues in the CDR3. The germline V gene encodes CDR1 MGHDK and CDR2 SYGVNS. V was clipped by 3 bases and J by 4 bases; unmatched bases: 18. CDR3 nucleotide sequence: TGTGCCAGCAGTGAGAGGAAGGTTCCCTGGACAGGGGCCCCCTATGGCTACACCTTC. It yields the protein CASSERKVPWTGAPYGYTF.

The chain combines TRBV10-2 with TRBJ1-6; D not resolved. From germline, CDR1 is WSHSY and CDR2 SAAADI. Trimming cost V 7 bases and J 0 bases, with 4 bases left between them. This CDR3 has 13 residues. CDR3 in amino acids: CASIGSYNSPLHF. The DNA of the CDR3 is TGCGCCAGCATCGGCTCCTATAATTCACCCCTCCACTTT.

This clonotype showed up just a few times. The chain recombines TRBV6-1 with TRBJ2-6; D remains ambiguous. Germline CDR1 and CDR2: MNHNS and SASEGT. There are 16 residues in the CDR3. V was shortened by 7 bases and J by 0 bases, with 13 bases between the two germline ends. The DNA for the CDR3 is TGTGCCAGCATTCGGGTTAGGCGCTCTGGGGCCAACGTCCTGACTTTC. This sequence encodes CASIRVRRSGANVLTF.

This chain joins TRBV2 and TRBJ2-5; 7 positions match TRBD1. This CDR3 has 12 amino acids. J was trimmed by 1 base and V by 8 bases; bases with no gene match: 1. Germline V gene data show CDR1 as SNHLY and CDR2 as FYNNEI. The CDR3 region has the DNA TGTGCCAGCGGACAGGCCCAAGAGACCCAGTACTTC. As protein: CASGQAQETQYF.

This clonotype was counted many times. This rearrangement joins TRBV6-5 to TRBJ2-5; 7 nucleotides line up with TRBD1. The CDR3 length is 15 residues. V was pared by 6 bases and J by 4 bases, with 11 bases of the junction left unmatched. Germline CDR1 reads MNHEY; CDR2 reads SVGAGI. The CDR3 sequence is CASSSRGPQLETQYF. CDR3 coding DNA: TGTGCCAGCAGCTCAAGGGGGCCCCAGTTAGAGACCCAGTACTTC.

This chain connects TRBV4-1 to TRBJ1-1; possibly TRBD1 for D (5 bases). The V gene's germline CDR1 is MGHRA and CDR2 YSYEKL. Trimming removed 5 bases from V and 6 bases from J, with 13 bases in between. There are 13 residues in the CDR3. The DNA for the CDR3 is TGCGCCAGCAGCTCCCAGGGCAGACCTGAAGCTTTCTTT. It translates to CASSSQGRPEAFF.

This clonotype was recorded at least ten times. This chain connects TRBV6-5 to TRBJ2-3; D is unresolved. This CDR3 contains 18 residues. CDR1 MNHEY and CDR2 SVGAGI come from the germline V gene. V lost 2 bases, J lost 3 bases, and 21 bases lay in between. The CDR3 DNA follows: TGTGCCAGCAGTTACCCCGGAAAAGGCCGGGCTGGGACAGATACGCAGTATTTT. Translation: CASSYPGKGRAGTDTQYF.

The chain uses TRBV2 and TRBJ1-2; D gene ambiguous. Germline CDR1 is SNHLY and CDR2 is FYNNEI. Trimming pared 9 bases from V and 4 bases from J, leaving 9 bases between. The CDR3 has 11 residues. In DNA, the CDR3 is TGTGCCAGTGTACGGAGCTATGGCTACACCTTC. As protein: CASVRSYGYTF.

This clonotype was recorded at least ten times. CDR3 sequence reads: CASGLAVVDEQYF. The CDR3 coding sequence is TGTGCTAGTGGTTTGGCAGTTGTGGACGAGCAGTACTTC. The gene calls are TRBV12-5 and TRBJ2-7, with D unresolved. CDR1 and CDR2 (germline): LGHNT, FRNRAP. Trimming shortened V by 1 base and J by 5 bases, and 9 bases separated the two germline ends. This CDR3 is built from 13 residues.

The chain uses TRBV6-6 and TRBJ1-2, with D possibly being TRBD1 (6 bases). V was shortened by 6 bases and J by 5 bases, with 19 bases between the two germline ends. The CDR3 has 15 amino acids. Germline V gene sequence: CDR1 MNHNY, CDR2 SVGAGI (reference sequence). CDR3 nucleotides: TGTGCCAGCAGCTGGGGGGCAGGACAAACTTATGGCTACACCTTC. It is translated as CASSWGAGQTYGYTF.

This clonotype appeared many times. This chain joins TRBV6-5 and TRBJ1-3, with D perhaps matching TRBD1 (5 bases). This CDR3 has 15 residues. Germline loops: CDR1 MNHEY, CDR2 SVGAGI. V lost 0 bases and J 4 bases, leaving 10 bases between the germline ends. CDR3 DNA sequence: TGTGCCAGCAGTTACTCGACAGTTGGAGGAAACACCATATATTTT. It codes for CASSYSTVGGNTIYF.

This clonotype was counted only a few times. The rearrangement uses TRBV7-2 and TRBJ1-4, with no clear D. Trimming stripped 3 bases from V and 7 bases from J, with 3 bases between. Germline CDR1 and CDR2: SGHTA and FQGNSA. CDR3 length: 11 amino acids. CDR3 residues: CASSFTEKLFF. Here the CDR3 DNA reads TGTGCCAGCAGCTTTACTGAAAAACTGTTTTTT.

The chain links TRBV2 to TRBJ1-5, with D hard to call. The V gene lost 6 bases and the J gene lost 6 bases, with 15 bases spanning the gap. In germline, CDR1 is SNHLY, CDR2 FYNNEI. The CDR3 extends over 14 amino acids. The CDR3 sequence: CASRSGVSGQPQHF. In nucleotides, the CDR3 is TGTGCCAGCAGGAGTGGGGTGTCAGGTCAGCCCCAGCATTTT.

This clonotype was detected a few times. This rearrangement joins TRBV27 to TRBJ2-2; 8 bases map to TRBD2. CDR1 and CDR2 from the germline V gene are MNHEY and SMNVEV (reference sequence). The V and J ends lost 4 bases and 4 bases, in that order; junction bases with no gene match: 8. This CDR3 has 16 amino acids. The chain's CDR3 is CASSYSSGGPTGELFF. CDR3 DNA: TGTGCCAGCAGTTACTCTTCGGGGGGGCCCACCGGGGAGCTGTTTTTT.